The 2 T cell receptor beta chains given below trace back to one sample, sequenced in a study of cytomegalovirus exposure and HLA in healthy donors. Researchers ran the PCR with 60 Vbeta and 13 Jbeta primers. The repertoire was sequenced with immunoSEQ multiplex PCR; TCRdb's copy has only in-frame clones and lacks some. The profile shows 99,000 or so clones, around 80% of them singletons. The material sequenced was PBMCs. The receptors were gathered from a woman aged 40 to 55 in good health and CMV-seronegative.

The V gene is TRBV25-1, the J gene TRBJ2-3; TRBD1 matches at 9 bases. Trimming cost V 6 bases and J 5 bases; bases outside gene matches: 6. The CDR3 length is 14 residues. Germline CDR1 reads MGHDK; CDR2 reads SYGVNS. The chain's CDR3 is CASSYRGPVDTQYF. As DNA, the CDR3 is TGTGCCAGCAGCTACAGGGGGCCGGTAGATACGCAGTATTTT.

CDR3 bases: TGTGCCAGCAGCTCTACTCCCAGGGGATTAGAAATGTACTACGAGCAGTACTTC. Translation: CASSSTPRGLEMYYEQYF. The chain employs TRBV7-2 and TRBJ2-7, with D perhaps TRBD1 (6 bases). CDR3 size: 18 residues. Germline values: CDR1 SGHTA, CDR2 FQGNSA. Trimming cost V 4 bases and J 3 bases, with 25 bases left between them. Complete variable domain (other parts from reference TRBV7-2 and TRBJ2-7): GAGVSQSPSNKVTEKGKDVELRCDPISGHTALYWYRQSLGQGLEFLIYFQGNSAPDKSGLPSDRFSAERTGGSVSTLTIQRTQQEDSAVYLCASSSTPRGLEMYYEQYFGPGTRLTVT.